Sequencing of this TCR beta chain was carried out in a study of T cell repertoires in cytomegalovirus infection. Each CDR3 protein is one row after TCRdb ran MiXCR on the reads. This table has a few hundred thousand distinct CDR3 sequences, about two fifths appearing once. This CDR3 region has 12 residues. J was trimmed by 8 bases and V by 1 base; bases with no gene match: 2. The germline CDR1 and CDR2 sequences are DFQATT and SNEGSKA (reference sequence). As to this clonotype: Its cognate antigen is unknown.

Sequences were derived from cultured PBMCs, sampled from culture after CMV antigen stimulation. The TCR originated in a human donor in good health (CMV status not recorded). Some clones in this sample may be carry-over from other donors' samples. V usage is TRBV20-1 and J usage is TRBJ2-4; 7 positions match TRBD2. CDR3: CSARVSGDIQYF. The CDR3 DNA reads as TGCAGTGCTAGAGTCAGCGGGGACATTCAGTACTTC.